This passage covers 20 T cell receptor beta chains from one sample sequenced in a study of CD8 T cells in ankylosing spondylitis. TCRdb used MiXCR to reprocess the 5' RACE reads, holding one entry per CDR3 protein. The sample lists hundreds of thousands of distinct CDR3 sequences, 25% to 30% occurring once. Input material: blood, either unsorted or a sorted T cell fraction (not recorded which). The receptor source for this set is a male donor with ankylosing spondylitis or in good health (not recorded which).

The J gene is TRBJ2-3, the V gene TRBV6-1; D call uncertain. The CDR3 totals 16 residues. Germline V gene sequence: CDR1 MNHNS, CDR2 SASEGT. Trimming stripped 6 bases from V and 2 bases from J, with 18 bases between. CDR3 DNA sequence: TGTGCCAGCAGATCTAAGGGATACCTAGACACAGATACGCAGTATTTT. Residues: CASRSKGYLDTDTQYF.

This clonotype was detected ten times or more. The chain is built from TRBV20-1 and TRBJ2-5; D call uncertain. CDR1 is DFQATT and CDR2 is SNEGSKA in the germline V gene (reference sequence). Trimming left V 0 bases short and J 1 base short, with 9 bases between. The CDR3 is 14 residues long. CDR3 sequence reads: CSARDLKTQETQYF. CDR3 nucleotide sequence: TGCAGTGCTAGAGATCTGAAGACCCAAGAGACCCAGTACTTC.

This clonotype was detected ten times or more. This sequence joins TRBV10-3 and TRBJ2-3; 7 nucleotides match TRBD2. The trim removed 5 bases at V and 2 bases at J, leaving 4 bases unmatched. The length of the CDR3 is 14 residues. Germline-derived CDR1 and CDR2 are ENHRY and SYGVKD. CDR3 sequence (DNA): TGTGCCATCAGTAAAGCGGGACCCACAGATACGCAGTATTTT. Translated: CAISKAGPTDTQYF.

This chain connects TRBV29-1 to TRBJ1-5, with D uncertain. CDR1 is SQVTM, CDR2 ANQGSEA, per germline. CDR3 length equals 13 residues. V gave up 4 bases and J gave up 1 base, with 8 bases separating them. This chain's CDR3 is CSVVEGSNQPQHF. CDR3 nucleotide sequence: TGCAGCGTTGTCGAGGGAAGCAATCAGCCCCAGCATTTT.

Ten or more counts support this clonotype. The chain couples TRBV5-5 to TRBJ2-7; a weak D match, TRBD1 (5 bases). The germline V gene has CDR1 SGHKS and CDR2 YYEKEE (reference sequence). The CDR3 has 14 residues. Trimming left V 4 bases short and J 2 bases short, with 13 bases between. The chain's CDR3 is CASSPLTATYEQYF. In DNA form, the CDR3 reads TGTGCCAGCAGCCCTCTGACAGCTACCTACGAGCAGTACTTC.

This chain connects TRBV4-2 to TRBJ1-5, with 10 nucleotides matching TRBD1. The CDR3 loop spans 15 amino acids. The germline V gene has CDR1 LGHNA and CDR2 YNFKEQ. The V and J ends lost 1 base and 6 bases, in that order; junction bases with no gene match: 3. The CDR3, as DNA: TGTGCCAGCAGCCAAGGGACAGGGGGAGGTCAGCCCCAGCATTTT. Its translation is CASSQGTGGGQPQHF.

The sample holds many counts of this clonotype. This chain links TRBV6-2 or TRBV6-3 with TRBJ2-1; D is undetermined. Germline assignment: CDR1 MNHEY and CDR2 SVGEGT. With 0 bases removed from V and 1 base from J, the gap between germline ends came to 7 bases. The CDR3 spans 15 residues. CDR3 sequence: CASSYSRGSYNEQFF. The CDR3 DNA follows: TGTGCCAGCAGTTACTCGAGAGGTTCCTACAATGAGCAGTTCTTC.

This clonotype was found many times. The CDR3 region has the DNA TGCGCCAGCAGCCAAGGGACTAGCGGGGACAATGAGCAGTTCTTC. This sequence encodes CASSQGTSGDNEQFF. The V gene is TRBV5-1, the J gene TRBJ2-1, with 13 bases identical to TRBD2. The V segment lost 4 bases and the J segment 5 bases; nucleotides outside the gene matches: 3. The CDR3 sequence is 15 residues long. Germline V CDR1 and CDR2: SGHRS, YFSETQ.

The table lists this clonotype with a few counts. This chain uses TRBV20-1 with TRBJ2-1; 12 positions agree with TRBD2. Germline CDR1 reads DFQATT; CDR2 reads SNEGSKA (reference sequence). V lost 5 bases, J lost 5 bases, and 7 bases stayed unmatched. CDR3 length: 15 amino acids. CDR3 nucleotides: TGCAGTGCTCGGGCTAGCGGGAGGGGTCACAATGAGCAGTTCTTC. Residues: CSARASGRGHNEQFF.

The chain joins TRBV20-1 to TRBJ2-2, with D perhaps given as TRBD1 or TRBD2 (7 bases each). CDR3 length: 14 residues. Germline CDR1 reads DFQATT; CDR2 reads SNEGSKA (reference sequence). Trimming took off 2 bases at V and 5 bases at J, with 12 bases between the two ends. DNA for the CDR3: TGCAGTGCTAGATTGCAGGGGGGGACCGGGGAGCTGTTTTTT. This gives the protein CSARLQGGTGELFF.

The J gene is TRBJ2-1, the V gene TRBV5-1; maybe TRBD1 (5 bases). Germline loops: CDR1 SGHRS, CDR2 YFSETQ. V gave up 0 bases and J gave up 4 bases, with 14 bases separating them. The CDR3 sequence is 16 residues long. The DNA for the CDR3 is TGCGCCAGCAGCTTGGTGCAGGGAACAAATTACAATGAGCAGTTCTTC. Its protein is CASSLVQGTNYNEQFF.

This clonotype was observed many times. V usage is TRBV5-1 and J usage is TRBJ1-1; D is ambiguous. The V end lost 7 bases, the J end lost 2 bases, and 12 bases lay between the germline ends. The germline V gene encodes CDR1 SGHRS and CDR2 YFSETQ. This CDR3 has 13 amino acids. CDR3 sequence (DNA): TGCGCCAGCTCAAGGGAGGCAAACACTGAAGCTTTCTTT. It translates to CASSREANTEAFF.

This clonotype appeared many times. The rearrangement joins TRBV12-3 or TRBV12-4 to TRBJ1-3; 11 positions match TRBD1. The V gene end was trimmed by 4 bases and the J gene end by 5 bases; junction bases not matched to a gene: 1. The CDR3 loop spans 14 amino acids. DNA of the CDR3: TGTGCCAGCAGTTCGGACAGGGGGCGAAACACCATATATTTT. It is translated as CASSSDRGRNTIYF.

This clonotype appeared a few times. For the CDR3, the DNA is TGTGCCATCAGTGAGTCGGGACAGAACTATGGCTACACCTTC. Encoded protein: CAISESGQNYGYTF. The chain has TRBV10-3 and TRBJ1-2, with TRBD1 matching 7 bases. The CDR3 has 14 residues. Germline assignment: CDR1 ENHRY and CDR2 SYGVKD. Germline trimming cut 0 bases from V and 2 bases from J; bases unmatched to any gene: 0.

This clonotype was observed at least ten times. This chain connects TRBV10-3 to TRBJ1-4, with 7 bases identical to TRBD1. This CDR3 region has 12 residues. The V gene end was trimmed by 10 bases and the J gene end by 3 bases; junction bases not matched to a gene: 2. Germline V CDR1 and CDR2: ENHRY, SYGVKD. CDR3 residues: CASRGANEKLFF. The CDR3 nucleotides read TGTGCCAGCAGGGGGGCTAATGAAAAACTGTTTTTT.

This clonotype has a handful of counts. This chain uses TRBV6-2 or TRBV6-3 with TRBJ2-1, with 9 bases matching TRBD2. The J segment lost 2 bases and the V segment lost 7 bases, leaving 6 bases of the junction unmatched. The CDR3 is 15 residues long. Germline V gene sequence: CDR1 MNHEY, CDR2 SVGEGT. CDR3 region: CASKVGGGAYNEQFF. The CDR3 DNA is TGTGCCAGCAAAGTGGGCGGGGGGGCCTACAATGAGCAGTTCTTC.

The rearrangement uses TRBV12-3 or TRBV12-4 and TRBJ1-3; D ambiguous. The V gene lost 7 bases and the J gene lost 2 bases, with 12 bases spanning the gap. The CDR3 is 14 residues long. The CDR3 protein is CASTPRIAGNTIYF. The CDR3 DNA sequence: TGTGCCAGCACCCCCCGCATTGCTGGAAACACCATATATTTT.

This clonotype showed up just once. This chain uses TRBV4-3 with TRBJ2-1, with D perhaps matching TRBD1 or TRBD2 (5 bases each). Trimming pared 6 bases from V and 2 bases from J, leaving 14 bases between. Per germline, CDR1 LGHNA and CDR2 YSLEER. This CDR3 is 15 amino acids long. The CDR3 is CASSHLWGTYNEQFF. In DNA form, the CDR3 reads TGCGCCAGCAGTCACCTTTGGGGGACCTACAATGAGCAGTTCTTC.

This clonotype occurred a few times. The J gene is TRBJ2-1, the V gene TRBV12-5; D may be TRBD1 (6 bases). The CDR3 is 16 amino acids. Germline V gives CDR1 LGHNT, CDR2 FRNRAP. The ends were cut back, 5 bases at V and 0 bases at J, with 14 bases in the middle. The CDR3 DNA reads TGTGCTAGTGGTCAGACAGGAGGAAGCTCCTACAATGAGCAGTTCTTC. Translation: CASGQTGGSSYNEQFF.

CDR3 protein: CSVFPRGGLGETQYF. Written as DNA, the CDR3 is TGCAGCGTCTTCCCTCGGGGGGGGCTTGGGGAGACCCAGTACTTC. The chain combines TRBV29-1 with TRBJ2-5, with 8 nucleotides matching TRBD2. Germline CDR1 and CDR2: SQVTM and ANQGSEA. V was clipped by 6 bases and J by 5 bases; unmatched bases: 14. This CDR3 region has 15 residues. Filled out from reference TRBV29-1 and TRBJ2-5, the complete variable domain reads SAVISQKPSRDICQRGTSLTIQCQVDSQVTMMFWYRQQPGQSLTLIATANQGSEATYESGFVIDKFPISRPNLTFSTLTVSNMSPEDSSIYLCSVFPRGGLGETQYFGPGTRLLVL.